This T cell receptor beta chain is drawn from a study of type 1 regulatory T cells. Background on the study: T-allo10 is a Tr1-enriched, alloantigen-specific CD4 T cell product made in vitro. Study outcomes and limitations: Compared with non-type 1 regulatory T cells, type 1 regulatory T cells showed a more restricted TCR repertoire.

Germline V gives CDR1 SGHVS, CDR2 FQNEAQ. V was pared by 2 bases and J by 4 bases, with 11 bases between. CDR3 size: 14 residues. On this clonotype: The antigen is not known.

TCRdb ran MiXCR on the reads and lists one entry per CDR3 protein. The profile covers 60,000 to 70,000 distinct CDR3 sequences, with approximately 47% appearing a single time and less than 2.5% taken by the ten largest. Sequenced material: cultured non-Tr1 T cells, either the whole culture or a sorted T cell fraction (not recorded which). The receptor was derived from a human donor in good health. The chain is built from TRBV7-8 and TRBJ1-2; the D gene is possibly TRBD1 (6 bases). In DNA form, the CDR3 reads TGTGCCAGCAGCTTATTCCCAGGGGCCTATGGCTACACCTTC. Protein sequence: CASSLFPGAYGYTF.